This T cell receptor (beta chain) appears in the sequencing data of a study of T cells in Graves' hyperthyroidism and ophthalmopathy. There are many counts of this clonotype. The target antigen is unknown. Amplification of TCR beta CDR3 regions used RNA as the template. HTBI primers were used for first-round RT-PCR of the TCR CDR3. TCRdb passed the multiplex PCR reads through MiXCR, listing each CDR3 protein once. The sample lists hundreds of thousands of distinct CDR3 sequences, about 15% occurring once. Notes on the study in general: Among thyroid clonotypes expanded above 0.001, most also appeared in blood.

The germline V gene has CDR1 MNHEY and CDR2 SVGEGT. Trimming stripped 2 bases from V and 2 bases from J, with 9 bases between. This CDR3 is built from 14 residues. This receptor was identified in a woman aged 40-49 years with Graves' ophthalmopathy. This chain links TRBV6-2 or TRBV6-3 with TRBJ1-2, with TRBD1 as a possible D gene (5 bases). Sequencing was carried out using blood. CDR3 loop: CASSYPGGNYGYTF. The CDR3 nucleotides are TGTGCCAGCAGTTACCCCGGGGGGAACTATGGCTACACCTTC.